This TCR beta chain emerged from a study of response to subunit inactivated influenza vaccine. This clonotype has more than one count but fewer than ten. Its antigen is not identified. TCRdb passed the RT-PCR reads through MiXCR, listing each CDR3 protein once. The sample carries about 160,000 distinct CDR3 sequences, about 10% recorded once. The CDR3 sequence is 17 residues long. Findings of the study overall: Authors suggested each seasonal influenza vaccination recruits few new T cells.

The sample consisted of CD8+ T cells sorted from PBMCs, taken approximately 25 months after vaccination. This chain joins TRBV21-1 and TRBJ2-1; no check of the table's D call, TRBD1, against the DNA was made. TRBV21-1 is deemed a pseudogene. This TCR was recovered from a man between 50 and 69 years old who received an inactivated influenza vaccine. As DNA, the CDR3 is TGTGCCAGCAGCAACTCCTATCCTGGACAGGGTGACAATGAGCAGTTCTTC. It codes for CASSNSYPGQGDNEQFF.